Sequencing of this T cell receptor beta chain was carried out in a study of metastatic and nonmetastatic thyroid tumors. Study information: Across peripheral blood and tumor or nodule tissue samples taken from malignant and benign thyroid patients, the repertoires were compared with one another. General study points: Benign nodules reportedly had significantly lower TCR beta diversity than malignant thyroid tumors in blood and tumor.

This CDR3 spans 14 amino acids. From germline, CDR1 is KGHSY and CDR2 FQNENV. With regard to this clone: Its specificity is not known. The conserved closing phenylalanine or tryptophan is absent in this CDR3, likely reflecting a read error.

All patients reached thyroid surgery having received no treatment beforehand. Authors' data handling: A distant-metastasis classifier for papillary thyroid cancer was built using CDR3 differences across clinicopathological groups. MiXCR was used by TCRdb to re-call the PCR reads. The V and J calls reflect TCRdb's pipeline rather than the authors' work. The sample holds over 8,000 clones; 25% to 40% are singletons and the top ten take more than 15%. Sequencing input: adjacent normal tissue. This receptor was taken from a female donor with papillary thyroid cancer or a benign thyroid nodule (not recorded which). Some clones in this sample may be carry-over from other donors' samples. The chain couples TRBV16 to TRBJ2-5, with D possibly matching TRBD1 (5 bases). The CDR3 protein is CASSQIRAEETQYS. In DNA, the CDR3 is TGCGCCAGCAGCCAAATCAGGGCCGAGGAGACACAGTACTCC.